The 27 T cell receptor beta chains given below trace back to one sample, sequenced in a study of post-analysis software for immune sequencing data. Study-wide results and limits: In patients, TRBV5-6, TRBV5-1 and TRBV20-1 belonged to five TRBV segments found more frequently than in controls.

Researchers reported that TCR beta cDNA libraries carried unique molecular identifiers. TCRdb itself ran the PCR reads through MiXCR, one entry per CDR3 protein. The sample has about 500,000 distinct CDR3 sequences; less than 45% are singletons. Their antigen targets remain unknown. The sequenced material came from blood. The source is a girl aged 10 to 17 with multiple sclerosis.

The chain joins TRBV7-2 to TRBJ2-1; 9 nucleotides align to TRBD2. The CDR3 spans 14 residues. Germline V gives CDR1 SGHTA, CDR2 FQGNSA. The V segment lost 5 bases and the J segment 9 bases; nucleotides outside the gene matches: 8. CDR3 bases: TGTGCCAGCAGCCCCGGGACTAGCCTCCTTGAGCAGTTCTTC. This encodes CASSPGTSLLEQFF.

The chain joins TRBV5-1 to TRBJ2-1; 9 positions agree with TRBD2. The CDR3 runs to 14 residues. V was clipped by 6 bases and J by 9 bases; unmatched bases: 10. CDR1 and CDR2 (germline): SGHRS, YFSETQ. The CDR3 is CASTGAGTSTEQFF. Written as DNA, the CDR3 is TGCGCCAGCACCGGAGCCGGGACTAGCACTGAGCAGTTCTTC. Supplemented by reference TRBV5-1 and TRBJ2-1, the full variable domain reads KAGVTQTPRYLIKTRGQQVTLSCSPISGHRSVSWYQQTPGQGLQFLFEYFSETQRNKGNFPGRFSGRQFSNSRSEMNVSTLELGDSALYLCASTGAGTSTEQFFGPGTRLTVL.

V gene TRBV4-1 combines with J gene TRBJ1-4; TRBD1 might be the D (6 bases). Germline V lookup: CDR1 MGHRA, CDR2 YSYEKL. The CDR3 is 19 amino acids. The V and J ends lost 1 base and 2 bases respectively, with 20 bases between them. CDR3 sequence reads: CASSQAGGGLTVTNEKLFF. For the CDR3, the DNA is TGCGCCAGCAGCCAAGCGGGGGGCGGACTCACAGTGACTAATGAAAAACTGTTTTTT.

Written as DNA, the CDR3 is TGCAGCGTCCTGACAAGAGACAGGGCATCCTACGAGCAGTTCTTC. Translated, it gives CSVLTRDRASYEQFF. The V call is TRBV29-1, the J call TRBJ2-1; 7 bases agree with TRBD1. Trimming removed 6 bases from V and 10 bases from J; junction bases left unmatched: 18. The CDR3 covers 15 residues. Germline V lookup: CDR1 SQVTM, CDR2 ANQGSEA.

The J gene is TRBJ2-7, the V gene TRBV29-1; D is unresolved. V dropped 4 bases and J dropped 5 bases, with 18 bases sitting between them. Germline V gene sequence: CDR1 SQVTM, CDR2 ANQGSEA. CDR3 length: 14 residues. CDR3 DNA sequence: TGCAGCGTTGGCTTCCTGAAGAGTCACCACGAGCAGTACTTC. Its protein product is CSVGFLKSHHEQYF.

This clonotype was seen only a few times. The CDR3 DNA sequence: TGCAGTGCAAGCCCCGGACAGGGTCGAGAGACCCAGTACTTC. It yields the protein CSASPGQGRETQYF. The gene calls are TRBV20-1 and TRBJ2-5, with 8 bases aligning to TRBD1. Trimming at V came to 6 bases and at J to 4 bases, leaving 10 bases not matched to a gene. Germline CDR1 is DFQATT and CDR2 is SNEGSKA (reference sequence). There are 14 residues in the CDR3.

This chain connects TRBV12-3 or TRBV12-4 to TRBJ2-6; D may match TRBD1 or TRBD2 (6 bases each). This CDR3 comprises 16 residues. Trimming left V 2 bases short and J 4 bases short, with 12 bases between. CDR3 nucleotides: TGTGCCAGCAGTTTATGGGGGGCGCACGGGGCCAACGTCCTGACTTTC. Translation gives CASSLWGAHGANVLTF.

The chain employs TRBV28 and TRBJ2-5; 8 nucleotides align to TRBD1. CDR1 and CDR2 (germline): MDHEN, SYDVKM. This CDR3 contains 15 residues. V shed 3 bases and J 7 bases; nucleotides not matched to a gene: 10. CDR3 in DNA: TGTGCCAGCAGTTTTTCTGGGGGACAGGCGGCGACCCAGTACTTC. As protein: CASSFSGGQAATQYF.

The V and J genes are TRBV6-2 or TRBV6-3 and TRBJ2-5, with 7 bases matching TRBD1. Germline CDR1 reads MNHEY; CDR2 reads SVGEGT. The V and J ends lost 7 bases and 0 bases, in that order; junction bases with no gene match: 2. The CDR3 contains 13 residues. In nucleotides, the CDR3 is TGTGCCAGCAACAGGGGCCACCAAGAGACCCAGTACTTC. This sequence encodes CASNRGHQETQYF.

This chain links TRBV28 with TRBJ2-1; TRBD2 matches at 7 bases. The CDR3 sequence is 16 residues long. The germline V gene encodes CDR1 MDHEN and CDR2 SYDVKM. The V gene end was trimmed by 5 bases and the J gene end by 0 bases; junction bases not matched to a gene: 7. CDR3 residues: CASSPTRGSSYNEQFF. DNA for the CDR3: TGTGCCAGCAGTCCGACGCGGGGGAGCTCCTACAATGAGCAGTTCTTC.

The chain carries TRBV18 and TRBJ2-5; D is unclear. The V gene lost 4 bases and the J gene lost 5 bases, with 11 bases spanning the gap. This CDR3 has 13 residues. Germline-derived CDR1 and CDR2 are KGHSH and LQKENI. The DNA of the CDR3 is TGTGCCAGCTCACTAGCCCAAGTGGAGACCCAGTACTTC. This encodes CASSLAQVETQYF. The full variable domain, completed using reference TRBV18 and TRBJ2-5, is NAGVMQNPRHLVRRRGQEARLRCSPMKGHSHVYWYRQLPEEGLKFMVYLQKENIIDESGMPKERFSAEFPKEGPSILRIQQVVRGDSAAYFCASSLAQVETQYFGPGTRLLVL.

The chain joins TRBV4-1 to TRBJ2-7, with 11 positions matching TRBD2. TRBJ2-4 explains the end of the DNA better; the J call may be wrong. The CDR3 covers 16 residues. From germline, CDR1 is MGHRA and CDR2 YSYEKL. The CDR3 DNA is TGCGCCAGCAGCCCAGGGACTAGCGGAGCCAAAAACATTCAGTACTTC. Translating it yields CASSPGTSGAKNIQYF.

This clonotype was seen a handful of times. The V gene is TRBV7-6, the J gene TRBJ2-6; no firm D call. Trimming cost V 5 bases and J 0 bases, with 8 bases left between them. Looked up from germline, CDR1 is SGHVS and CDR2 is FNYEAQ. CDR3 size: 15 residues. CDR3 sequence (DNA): TGTGCCAGCAGCCCTACGAACTCTGGGGCCAACGTCCTGACTTTC. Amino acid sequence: CASSPTNSGANVLTF.

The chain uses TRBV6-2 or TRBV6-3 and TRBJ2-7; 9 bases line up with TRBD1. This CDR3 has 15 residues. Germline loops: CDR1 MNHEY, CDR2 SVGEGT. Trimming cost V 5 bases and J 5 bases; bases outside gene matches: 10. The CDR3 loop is CASSTWDRVGDEQYF. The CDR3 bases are TGTGCCAGCAGTACTTGGGACAGGGTGGGCGACGAGCAGTACTTC.

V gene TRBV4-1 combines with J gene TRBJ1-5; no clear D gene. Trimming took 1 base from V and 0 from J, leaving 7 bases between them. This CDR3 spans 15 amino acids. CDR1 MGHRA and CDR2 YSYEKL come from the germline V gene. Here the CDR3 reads CASSQVAVSNQPQHF. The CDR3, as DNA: TGCGCCAGCAGCCAAGTGGCAGTTAGCAATCAGCCCCAGCATTTT.

DNA of the CDR3: TGCGCCAGCAGTGAGGGTACCGGATACGGGCAGTATTTT. Amino acid sequence: CASSEGTGYGQYF. The chain employs TRBV10-2 and TRBJ2-3; D remains unclear. Trimming pared 2 bases from V and 11 bases from J, leaving 14 bases between. The CDR3 spans 13 residues. The germline gives CDR1 WSHSY, CDR2 SAAADI.

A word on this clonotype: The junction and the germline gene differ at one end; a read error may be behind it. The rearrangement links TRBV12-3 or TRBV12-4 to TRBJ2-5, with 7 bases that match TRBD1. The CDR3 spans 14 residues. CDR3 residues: CASSRGQEGEAQYF. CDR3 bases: TGTGCCAGCAGTCGCGGACAGGAAGGAGAGGCCCAGTACTTC.

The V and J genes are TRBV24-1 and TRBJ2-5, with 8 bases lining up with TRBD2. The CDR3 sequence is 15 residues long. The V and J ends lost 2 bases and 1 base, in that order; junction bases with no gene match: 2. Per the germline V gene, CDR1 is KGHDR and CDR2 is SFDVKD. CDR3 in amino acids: CATSDSGLAQETQYF. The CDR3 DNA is TGTGCCACCAGTGATTCCGGACTAGCCCAAGAGACCCAGTACTTC.

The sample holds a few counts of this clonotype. DNA for the CDR3: TGTGCCAGCAGCTACTCCGGGACCTTTGGCTACACCTTC. The encoded protein is CASSYSGTFGYTF. The J gene is TRBJ1-2, the V gene TRBV27; tentative D call: TRBD1 (5 bases). Trimming left V 6 bases short and J 7 bases short, with 15 bases between. Germline values: CDR1 MNHEY, CDR2 SMNVEV (reference sequence). CDR3 length: 13 residues.

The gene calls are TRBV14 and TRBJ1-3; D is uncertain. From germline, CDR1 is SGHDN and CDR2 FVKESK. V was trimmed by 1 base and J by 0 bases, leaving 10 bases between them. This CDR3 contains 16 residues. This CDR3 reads CASSQGGPNSGNTIYF. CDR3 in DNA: TGTGCCAGCAGCCAAGGGGGTCCTAACTCTGGAAACACCATATATTTT.

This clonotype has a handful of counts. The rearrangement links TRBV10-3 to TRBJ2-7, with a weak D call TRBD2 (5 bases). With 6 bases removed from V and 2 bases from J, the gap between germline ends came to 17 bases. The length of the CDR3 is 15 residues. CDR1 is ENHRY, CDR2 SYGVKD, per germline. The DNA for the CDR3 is TGTGCCATCAGCTTAGGACTTTCCGTGACCTACGAGCAGTACTTC. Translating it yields CAISLGLSVTYEQYF.

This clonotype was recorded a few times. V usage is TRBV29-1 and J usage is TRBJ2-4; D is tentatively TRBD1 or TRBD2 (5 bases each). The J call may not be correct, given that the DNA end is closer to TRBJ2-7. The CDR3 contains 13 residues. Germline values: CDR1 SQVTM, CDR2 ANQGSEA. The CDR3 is CSAHDGASYEQYF. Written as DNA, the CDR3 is TGCAGCGCCCACGACGGGGCAAGCTACGAGCAGTACTTC.

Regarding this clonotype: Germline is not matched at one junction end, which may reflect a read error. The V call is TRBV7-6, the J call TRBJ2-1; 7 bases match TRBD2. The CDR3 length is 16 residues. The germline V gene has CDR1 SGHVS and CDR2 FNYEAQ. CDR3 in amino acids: CASSPGAGVSYNVQFF. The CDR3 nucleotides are TGTGCCAGCAGCCCGGGTGCGGGAGTATCCTACAATGTGCAGTTCTTC.

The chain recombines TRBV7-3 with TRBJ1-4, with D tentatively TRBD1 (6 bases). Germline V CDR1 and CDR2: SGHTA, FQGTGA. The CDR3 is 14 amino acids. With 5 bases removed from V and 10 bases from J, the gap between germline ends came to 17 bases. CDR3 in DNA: TGTGCCAGCAGCCCCACAGCAGGGGACGGAAAACTGTTTTTT. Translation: CASSPTAGDGKLFF.

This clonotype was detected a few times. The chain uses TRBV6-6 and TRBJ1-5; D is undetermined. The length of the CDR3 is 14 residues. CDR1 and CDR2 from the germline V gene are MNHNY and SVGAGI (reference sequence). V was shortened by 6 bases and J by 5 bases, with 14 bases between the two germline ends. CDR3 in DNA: TGTGCCAGCAGCCAAGGGCCCACGTATCAGCCCCAGCATTTT. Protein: CASSQGPTYQPQHF.

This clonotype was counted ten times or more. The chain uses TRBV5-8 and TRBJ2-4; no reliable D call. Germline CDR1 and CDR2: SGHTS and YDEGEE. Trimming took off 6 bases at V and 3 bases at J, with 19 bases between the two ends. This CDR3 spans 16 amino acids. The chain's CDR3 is CASTFGYSSLKNIQYF. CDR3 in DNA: TGTGCCAGCACCTTTGGATACAGTTCACTCAAAAACATTCAGTACTTC.

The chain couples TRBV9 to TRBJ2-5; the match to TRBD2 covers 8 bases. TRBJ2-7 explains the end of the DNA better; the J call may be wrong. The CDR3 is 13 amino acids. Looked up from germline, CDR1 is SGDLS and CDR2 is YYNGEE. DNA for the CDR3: TGTGCCAGCAGCGGGACTAGCAAATACGAGCAGTACTTC. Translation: CASSGTSKYEQYF.